The 30 T cell receptor beta chains below were found in one sample sequenced in a study of blood T cell repertoires in COVID-19. The assay was immunoSEQ multiplex PCR, and TCRdb's table has in-frame clones only and misses some. Of fewer than 300,000 clones in the sample, 88% are singletons; the top ten hold just under 0.8%. Sequencing was performed on peripheral blood. Receptors originate from a woman in her thirties with acute or convalescent COVID-19.

The chain is built from TRBV6-1 and TRBJ2-4, with a possible D match to TRBD2 (6 bases). Germline assignment: CDR1 MNHNS and CDR2 SASEGT. The CDR3 has 17 amino acids. Trimming stripped 2 bases from V and 1 base from J, with 15 bases between. CDR3 coding DNA: TGTGCCAGCAGTGAATACAGTCCGGGGGTGGCCAAAAACATTCAGTACTTC. It is translated as CASSEYSPGVAKNIQYF.

The chain is built from TRBV11-2 and TRBJ2-3; TRBD2 agrees at 9 bases. The germline V gene encodes CDR1 SGHAT and CDR2 FQNNGV. The CDR3 is 19 residues long. J lost 0 bases, V lost 3 bases, and 13 bases had no gene match. The chain's CDR3 is CASSFRLAEADPSTDTQYF. The CDR3 DNA follows: TGTGCCAGCAGCTTCAGACTAGCGGAAGCAGACCCCAGCACAGATACGCAGTATTTT. Complete variable domain (other parts from reference TRBV11-2 and TRBJ2-3): EAGVAQSPRYKIIEKRQSVAFWCNPISGHATLYWYQQILGQGPKLLIQFQNNGVVDDSQLPKDRFSAERLKGVDSTLKIQPAKLEDSAVYLCASSFRLAEADPSTDTQYFGPGTRLTVL.

This clone was found once. The CDR3 spells CASSQDFAGAYTEAFF. CDR3 DNA: TGCGCCAGCAGCCAAGATTTTGCAGGGGCCTACACTGAAGCTTTCTTT. The rearrangement joins TRBV4-3 to TRBJ1-1; weak D call: TRBD1 (6 bases). This CDR3 has 16 amino acids. Germline V gene lookup returns CDR1 LGHNA and CDR2 YSLEER. The V gene lost 0 bases and the J gene lost 3 bases, with 14 bases spanning the gap.

V and J are TRBV7-2 and TRBJ2-7; TRBD2 agrees at 8 bases. V lost 5 bases to trimming and J lost 3 bases; unmatched junction nucleotides: 6. The CDR3 is 14 amino acids. Germline V lookup: CDR1 SGHTA, CDR2 FQGNSA. The CDR3 DNA is TGTGCCAGCAGCCTAAATAGCGGGATCTACGAGCAGTACTTC. Residues: CASSLNSGIYEQYF.

This rearrangement joins TRBV5-4 to TRBJ2-3; D remains ambiguous. Trimming pared 4 bases from V and 2 bases from J, leaving 5 bases between. The CDR3 spans 12 residues. In germline, CDR1 is SGHNT, CDR2 YYREEE (reference sequence). CDR3 residues: CASSLDTDTQYF. The CDR3 bases are TGTGCCAGCAGCCTAGACACAGATACGCAGTATTTT.

The chain joins TRBV9 to TRBJ1-6, with D unresolved. The CDR3 consists of 14 residues. Trimming took off 0 bases at V and 5 bases at J, with 6 bases between the two ends. CDR1 and CDR2 from the germline V gene are SGDLS and YYNGEE. CDR3 loop: CASSVGRDNSPLHF. As DNA, the CDR3 is TGTGCCAGCAGCGTAGGGAGGGATAATTCACCCCTCCACTTT.

V is TRBV21-1 and J is TRBJ2-4; the table's D gene call, TRBD2, was not cross checked with the DNA. TRBV21-1 is a known pseudogene. The CDR3 has 17 residues. The CDR3 DNA reads as TGTGCCAGCTCAAGGTCTTTCCGGGAGGGCCGGGAAAACATTCAGTACTTC. It codes for CASSRSFREGRENIQYF.

The chain recombines TRBV6-5 with TRBJ1-2; 7 bases match TRBD1. The CDR3 is 16 amino acids. CDR1 MNHEY and CDR2 SVGAGI come from the germline V gene. Germline trimming cut 2 bases from V and 0 bases from J; bases unmatched to any gene: 6. The CDR3 DNA sequence: TGTGCCAGCAGTTACACAGGGGCCCGCGCTAACTATGGCTACACCTTC. Protein sequence: CASSYTGARANYGYTF.

This clone was detected a few times. This chain links TRBV16 with TRBJ1-1; D is uncertain. This CDR3 has 14 residues. Trimming left V 4 bases short and J 1 base short, with 10 bases between. Per the germline V gene, CDR1 is KGHSY and CDR2 is FQNENV. Written as DNA, the CDR3 is TGTGCCAGCAGCCCATACTCCGGGAACACTGAAGCTTTCTTT. This translates into CASSPYSGNTEAFF.

The CDR3 spells CASSLATGDSGNTIYF. As DNA, the CDR3 is TGTGCCAGCAGCCTAGCAACGGGGGACTCTGGAAACACCATATATTTT. The V gene is TRBV11-3, the J gene TRBJ1-3, with D possibly matching TRBD1 (5 bases). V lost 5 bases, J lost 0 bases, and 14 bases lay in between. This CDR3 contains 16 residues. Germline V gene data show CDR1 as SGHNT and CDR2 as YENEEA.

The sample holds one count of this clone. The chain uses TRBV5-1 and TRBJ2-1; 9 positions agree with TRBD2. Trimming cost V 1 base and J 7 bases; bases outside gene matches: 6. This CDR3 has 15 amino acids. CDR1 and CDR2 from the germline V gene are SGHRS and YFSETQ. CDR3 loop: CASSLTGTSLNEQFF. The CDR3 nucleotides read TGCGCCAGCAGCTTGACCGGGACTAGCCTGAATGAGCAGTTCTTC.

This chain uses TRBV5-5 with TRBJ1-5; D may be TRBD1 (6 bases). CDR3 length: 14 residues. Trimming stripped 4 bases from V and 1 base from J, with 9 bases between. Germline CDR1 is SGHKS and CDR2 is YYEKEE (reference sequence). CDR3 nucleotide sequence: TGTGCCAGCAGCCCGGGGACAAGCAATCAGCCCCAGCATTTT. It encodes CASSPGTSNQPQHF.

The chain joins TRBV6-5 to TRBJ2-5; TRBD2 is a possible D gene (6 bases). This CDR3 has 15 residues. The V and J ends lost 1 base and 5 bases respectively, with 14 bases between them. Germline V gives CDR1 MNHEY, CDR2 SVGAGI. This CDR3 reads CASSYFSASAETQYF. CDR3 bases: TGTGCCAGCAGTTACTTCTCGGCTAGCGCCGAGACCCAGTACTTC.

The chain links TRBV12-3 or TRBV12-4 to TRBJ2-7; D uncertain. The CDR3 totals 12 residues. The V end lost 6 bases, the J end lost 7 bases, and 13 bases lay between the germline ends. The chain's CDR3 is CASRLGRREQYF. DNA for the CDR3: TGTGCCAGCAGACTGGGCCGTCGGGAGCAGTACTTC.

The V gene is TRBV19, the J gene TRBJ2-7; 9 bases align to TRBD1. The CDR3 loop spans 13 amino acids. Trimming at V came to 5 bases and at J to 6 bases, leaving 5 bases not matched to a gene. Germline V gene sequence: CDR1 LNHDA, CDR2 SQIVND (reference sequence). CDR3 in DNA: TGTGCCAGTAGTCCCGGGACAGGGAGCGAGCAGTACTTC. Protein product: CASSPGTGSEQYF.

This clone came up a few times. The chain links TRBV6-1 to TRBJ2-7, with TRBD1 matching 10 bases. In germline, CDR1 is MNHNS, CDR2 SASEGT. V was pared by 0 bases and J by 8 bases, with 13 bases of the junction left unmatched. The CDR3 covers 17 residues. The CDR3 spells CASSEAEGQGNTWQQYF. Here the CDR3 DNA reads TGTGCCAGCAGTGAAGCAGAGGGACAGGGGAACACATGGCAGCAGTACTTC.

The chain has TRBV6-5 and TRBJ1-3; TRBD1 matches 7 bases. V shed 4 bases, J shed 1 base, and the junction held 1 base outside the gene matches. Germline-derived CDR1 and CDR2 are MNHEY and SVGAGI. CDR3 length: 14 residues. The CDR3 bases are TGTGCCAGCAGTTCACAGGGGTCTGGAAACACCATATATTTT. Translated, it gives CASSSQGSGNTIYF.

The gene calls are TRBV6-6 and TRBJ1-1; 10 bases are shared with TRBD1. V lost 7 bases, J lost 4 bases, and 9 bases stayed unmatched. CDR3 length: 15 residues. The V gene's germline CDR1 is MNHNY and CDR2 SVGAGI (reference sequence). CDR3 bases: TGTGCCAGCACCGCCACAGGACAGGGGGGCACTGAAGCTTTCTTT. Its protein is CASTATGQGGTEAFF.

This chain links TRBV30 with TRBJ2-7; D is perhaps TRBD2 (5 bases). The CDR3 is 13 amino acids. Germline V gene data show CDR1 as GTSNPN and CDR2 as SVGIG (reference sequence). The V end was cut by 4 bases, the J end by 0 bases, with 10 bases between. This CDR3 is CAWTRGLSYEQYF. CDR3 nucleotide sequence: TGTGCCTGGACGCGAGGGCTCTCCTACGAGCAGTACTTC.

The chain is built from TRBV5-6 and TRBJ2-5, with D perhaps TRBD1 (7 bases). V lost 4 bases and J lost 4, with 14 bases in between. Germline lookup yields CDR1 SGHDT and CDR2 YYEEEE. The CDR3 length is 14 residues. CDR3 residues: CASSRPGGRETQYF. The CDR3 DNA reads as TGTGCCAGCAGCCGGCCAGGGGGGAGAGAGACCCAGTACTTC.

The chain has TRBV7-3 and TRBJ2-1; 9 positions agree with TRBD1. Trimming at V came to 5 bases and at J to 4 bases, leaving 6 bases not matched to a gene. The CDR3 has 15 amino acids. Germline CDR1 SGHTA, CDR2 FQGTGA. The CDR3 sequence is CASSPGQGWYNEQFF. DNA for the CDR3: TGTGCCAGCAGCCCCGGACAGGGGTGGTACAATGAGCAGTTCTTC.

V is TRBV3-1 (or the pseudogene TRBV3-2) and J is TRBJ2-2; 7 bases line up with TRBD2. The CDR3 runs 15 residues. The germline CDR1 and CDR2 sequences are LGHDT and YNNKEL (reference sequence). The trim removed 4 bases at V and 4 bases at J, leaving 6 bases unmatched. CDR3 sequence (DNA): TGTGCCAGCAGCCGGACAAGGACTAGCACCGGGGAGCTGTTTTTT. Translation: CASSRTRTSTGELFF.

The CDR3 region has the DNA TGTGCCAGTAGTATAGGGGGCAGGGGGTACACAGATACGCAGTATTTT. Encoded protein: CASSIGGRGYTDTQYF. V gene TRBV19 combines with J gene TRBJ2-3, with 7 positions matching TRBD1. Trimming took 1 base from V and 2 from J; bases not matched to a gene: 6. The CDR3 loop spans 16 amino acids. The V gene's germline CDR1 is LNHDA and CDR2 SQIVND (reference sequence).

This clone occurred once. This sequence joins TRBV6-5 and TRBJ2-1; no definite D call. This CDR3 has 10 residues. Germline lookup yields CDR1 MNHEY and CDR2 SVGAGI. V shed 10 bases and J shed 6 bases, with 7 bases lying between them. The CDR3 reads CATRFNEQFF. CDR3 nucleotide sequence: TGTGCCACTAGATTCAATGAGCAGTTCTTC.

The chain has TRBV5-5 and TRBJ2-7, with 10 nucleotides matching TRBD1. Germline V gene lookup returns CDR1 SGHKS and CDR2 YYEKEE (reference sequence). The CDR3 extends over 16 amino acids. Trimming cost V 4 bases and J 4 bases; bases outside gene matches: 11. The CDR3 DNA sequence: TGTGCCAGCAGCGAGGAGACAGGGGGCGCGTTTTACGAGCAGTACTTC. This translates into CASSEETGGAFYEQYF. Combining the CDR3 with reference TRBV5-5 and TRBJ2-7 gives the whole variable domain DAGVTQSPTHLIKTRGQQVTLRCSPISGHKSVSWYQQVLGQGPQFIFQYYEKEERGRGNFPDRFSARQFPNYSSELNVNALLLGDSALYLCASSEETGGAFYEQYFGPGTRLTVT.

This rearrangement joins TRBV15 to TRBJ2-7; 13 bases map to TRBD2. The CDR3 covers 14 residues. V was clipped by 4 bases and J by 4 bases; unmatched bases: 1. The germline V gene encodes CDR1 LNHNV and CDR2 YYDKDF (reference sequence). In nucleotides, the CDR3 is TGTGCCACCAGCATACTAGCGGGAGGGTACGAGCAGTACTTC. Protein product: CATSILAGGYEQYF.

The J gene is TRBJ2-3, the V gene TRBV5-1; TRBD1 matches at 9 bases. The V and J ends lost 4 bases and 4 bases, in that order; junction bases with no gene match: 7. The CDR3 has 15 amino acids. Germline V gives CDR1 SGHRS, CDR2 YFSETQ. The CDR3 DNA follows: TGCGCCAGCAGCATCCGGGACAGGGCCCCAGATACGCAGTATTTT. The encoded protein is CASSIRDRAPDTQYF.

The chain couples TRBV11-3 to TRBJ2-1; TRBD1 agrees at 7 bases. V was clipped by 5 bases and J by 2 bases; unmatched bases: 9. CDR3 size: 16 residues. The germline V gene has CDR1 SGHNT and CDR2 YENEEA. CDR3 loop: CASSRPTGRPYNEQFF. CDR3 bases: TGTGCCAGCAGCCGCCCGACAGGGAGACCCTACAATGAGCAGTTCTTC.

This clone was detected a few times. The V and J genes are TRBV29-1 and TRBJ1-5; 7 bases fit TRBD1. V shed 7 bases and J 7 bases; nucleotides not matched to a gene: 10. The V gene's germline CDR1 is SQVTM and CDR2 ANQGSEA. There are 13 residues in the CDR3. Here the CDR3 reads CSARRDSGQPQHF. CDR3 nucleotide sequence: TGCAGCGCCCGCCGGGACAGTGGACAGCCCCAGCATTTT.

The CDR3 nucleotides are TGTGCCAGCAGCCCCCTAACGGGAAGCTCCTACAATGAGCAGTTCTTC. The encoded protein is CASSPLTGSSYNEQFF. The chain couples TRBV7-2 to TRBJ2-1; a possible D gene is TRBD2 (5 bases). The CDR3 spans 16 residues. Looked up from germline, CDR1 is SGHTA and CDR2 is FQGNSA. V lost 5 bases to trimming and J lost 0 bases, with 14 bases between them.